This entry describes one T cell receptor (beta chain). Its antigen is not identified. This sample is part of a study of early T cells in non-severe SARS-CoV-2 infection. The wider study: Chains from this unsorted whole-blood bulk RNA could not be paired. Study-level results: Matching with VDJdb favored anti-spike CD8 responses (missing private and CD4 specificities).

Trimming pared 3 bases from V and 0 bases from J, leaving 15 bases between. The CDR3 consists of 17 residues. The germline V gene has CDR1 MDHEN and CDR2 SYDVKM. Individual cDNA molecules each received unique molecular identifiers attached to them. TCRdb re-called the 5' RACE reads through MiXCR, storing one row per CDR3 protein. The sample comprises 86,000 or so distinct CDR3 sequences, approximately 6% of which are singletons, and roughly 7.8% rests with the top ten. This receptor was taken from an adult who was a healthcare worker with PCR-confirmed SARS-CoV-2 infection or an uninfected control (not recorded which). V is TRBV28 and J is TRBJ1-5, with D maybe TRBD1 (5 bases). The sequencing input was whole blood. This CDR3 is CASSLQMGDYSNQPQHF. The CDR3 nucleotides read TGTGCCAGCAGTTTGCAGATGGGGGACTATAGCAATCAGCCCCAGCATTTT.